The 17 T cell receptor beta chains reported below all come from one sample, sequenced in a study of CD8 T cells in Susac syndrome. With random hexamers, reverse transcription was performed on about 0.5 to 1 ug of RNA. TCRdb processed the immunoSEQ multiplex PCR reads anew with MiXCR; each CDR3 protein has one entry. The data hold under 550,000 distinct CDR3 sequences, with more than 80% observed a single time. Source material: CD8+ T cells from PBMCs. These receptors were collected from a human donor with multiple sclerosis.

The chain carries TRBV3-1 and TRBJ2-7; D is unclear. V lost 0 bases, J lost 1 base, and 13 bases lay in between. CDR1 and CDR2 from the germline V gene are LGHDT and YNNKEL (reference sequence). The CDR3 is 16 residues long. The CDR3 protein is CASSQDIPPISYEQYF. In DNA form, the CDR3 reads TGTGCCAGCAGCCAAGACATCCCTCCGATATCCTACGAGCAGTACTTC.

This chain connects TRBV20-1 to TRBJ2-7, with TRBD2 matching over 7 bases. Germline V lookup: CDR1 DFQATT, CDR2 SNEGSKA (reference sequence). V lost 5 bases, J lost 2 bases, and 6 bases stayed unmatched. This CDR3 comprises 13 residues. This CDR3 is CSAQLAEPYEQYF. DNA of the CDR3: TGCAGTGCTCAGCTAGCGGAACCCTACGAGCAGTACTTC.

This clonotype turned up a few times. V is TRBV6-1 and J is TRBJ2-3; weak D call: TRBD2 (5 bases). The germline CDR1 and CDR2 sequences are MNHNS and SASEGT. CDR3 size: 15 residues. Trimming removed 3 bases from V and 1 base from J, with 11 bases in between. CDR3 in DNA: TGTGCCAGCAGTGAGAAGCTAGCAGGCACAGATACGCAGTATTTT. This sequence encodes CASSEKLAGTDTQYF.

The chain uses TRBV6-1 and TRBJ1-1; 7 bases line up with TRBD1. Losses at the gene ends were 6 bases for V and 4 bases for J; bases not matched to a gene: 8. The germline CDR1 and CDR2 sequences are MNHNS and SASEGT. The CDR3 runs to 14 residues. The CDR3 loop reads CASSLRTGATEAFF. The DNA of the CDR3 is TGTGCCAGCAGCCTGCGGACAGGAGCCACTGAAGCTTTCTTT.

DNA for the CDR3: TGTGCCAGTAGTCTGCCTAGCGGGAGTGGGACAGATACGCAGTATTTT. It yields the protein CASSLPSGSGTDTQYF. The chain carries TRBV19 and TRBJ2-3; 10 nucleotides agree with TRBD2. CDR3 length: 16 amino acids. J was trimmed by 3 bases and V by 5 bases; bases with no gene match: 8. Germline loops: CDR1 LNHDA, CDR2 SQIVND (reference sequence).

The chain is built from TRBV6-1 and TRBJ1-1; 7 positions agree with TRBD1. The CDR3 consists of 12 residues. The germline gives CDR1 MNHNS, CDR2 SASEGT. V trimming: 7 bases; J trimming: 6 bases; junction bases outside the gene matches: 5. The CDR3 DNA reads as TGTGCCAGCACGAAAGGGGGCCCTGAAGCTTTCTTT. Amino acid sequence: CASTKGGPEAFF.

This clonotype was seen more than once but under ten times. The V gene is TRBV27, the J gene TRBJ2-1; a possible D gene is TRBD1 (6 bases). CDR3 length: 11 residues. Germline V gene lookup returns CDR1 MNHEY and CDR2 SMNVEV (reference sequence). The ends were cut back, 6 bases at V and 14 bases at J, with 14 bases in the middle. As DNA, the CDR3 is TGTGCCAGCAGACACGGGGACACAAAGTTCTTC. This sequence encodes CASRHGDTKFF.

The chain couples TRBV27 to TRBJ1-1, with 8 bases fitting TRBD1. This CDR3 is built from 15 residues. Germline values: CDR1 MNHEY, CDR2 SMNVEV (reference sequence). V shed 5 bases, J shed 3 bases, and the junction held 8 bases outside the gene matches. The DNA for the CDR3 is TGTGCCAGCAGTCCCCCGGGACAGGTCGACACTGAAGCTTTCTTT. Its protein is CASSPPGQVDTEAFF.

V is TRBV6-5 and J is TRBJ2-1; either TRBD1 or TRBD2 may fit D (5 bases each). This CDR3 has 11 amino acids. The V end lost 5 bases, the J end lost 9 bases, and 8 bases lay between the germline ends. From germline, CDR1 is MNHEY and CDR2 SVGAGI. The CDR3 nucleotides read TGTGCCAGCAGTACCGGGACTGAGCAGTTCTTC. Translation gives CASSTGTEQFF.

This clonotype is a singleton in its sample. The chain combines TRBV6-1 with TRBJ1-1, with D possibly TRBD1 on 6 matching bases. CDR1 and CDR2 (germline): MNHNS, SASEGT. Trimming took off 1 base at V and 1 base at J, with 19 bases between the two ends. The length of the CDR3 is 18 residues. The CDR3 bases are TGTGCCAGCAGTGAAGTTGACTCGCCAGGGGCTAAGAACACTGAAGCTTTCTTT. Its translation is CASSEVDSPGAKNTEAFF.

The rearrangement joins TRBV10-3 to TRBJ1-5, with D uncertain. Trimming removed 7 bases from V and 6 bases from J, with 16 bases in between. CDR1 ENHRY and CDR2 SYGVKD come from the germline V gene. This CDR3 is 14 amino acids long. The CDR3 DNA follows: TGTGCCATCAAGGGTGTGGAGATCGGTCAGCCCCAGCATTTT. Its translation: CAIKGVEIGQPQHF.

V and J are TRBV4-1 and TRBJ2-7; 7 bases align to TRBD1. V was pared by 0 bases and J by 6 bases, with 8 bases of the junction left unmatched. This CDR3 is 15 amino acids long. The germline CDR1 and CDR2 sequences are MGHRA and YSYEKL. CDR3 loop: CASSQEFTGVGEQYF. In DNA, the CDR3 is TGCGCCAGCAGCCAAGAATTTACAGGGGTAGGCGAGCAGTACTTC.

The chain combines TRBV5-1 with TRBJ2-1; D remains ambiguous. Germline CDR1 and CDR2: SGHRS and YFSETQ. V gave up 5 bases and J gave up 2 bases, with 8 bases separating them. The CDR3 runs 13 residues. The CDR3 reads CASSPPPYNEQFF. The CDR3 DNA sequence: TGCGCCAGCAGTCCGCCCCCCTACAATGAGCAGTTCTTC.

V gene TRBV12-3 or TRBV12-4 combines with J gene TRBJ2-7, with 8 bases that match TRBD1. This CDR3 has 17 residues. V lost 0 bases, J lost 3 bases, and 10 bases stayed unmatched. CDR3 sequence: CASSLAGEGTGNYEQYF. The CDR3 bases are TGTGCCAGCAGTTTAGCGGGCGAAGGGACAGGCAACTACGAGCAGTACTTC.

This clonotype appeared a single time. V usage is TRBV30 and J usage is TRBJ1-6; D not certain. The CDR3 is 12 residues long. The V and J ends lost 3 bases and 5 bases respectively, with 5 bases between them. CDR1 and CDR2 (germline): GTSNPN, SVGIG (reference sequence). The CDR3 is CAWSWNNSPLHF. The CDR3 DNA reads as TGTGCCTGGAGCTGGAATAATTCACCCCTCCACTTT.

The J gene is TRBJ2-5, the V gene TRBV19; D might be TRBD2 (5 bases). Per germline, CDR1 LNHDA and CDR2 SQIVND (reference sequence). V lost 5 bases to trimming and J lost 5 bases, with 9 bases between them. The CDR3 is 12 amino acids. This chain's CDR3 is CASSGGWETQYF. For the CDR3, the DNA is TGTGCCAGTAGTGGAGGTTGGGAGACCCAGTACTTC.

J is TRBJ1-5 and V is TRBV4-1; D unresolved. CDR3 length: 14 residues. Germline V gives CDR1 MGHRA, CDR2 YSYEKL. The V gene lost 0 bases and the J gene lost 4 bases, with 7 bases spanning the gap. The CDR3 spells CASSQDLGNQPQHF. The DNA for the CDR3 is TGCGCCAGCAGCCAAGATTTGGGGAATCAGCCCCAGCATTTT.